A selection of T cell receptor beta chains follows, all from one sample in a study of T cell responses to AZD1222 COVID-19 vaccine. Produced via immunoSEQ multiplex PCR; TCRdb's table is partial and in-frame only. The top ten hold about 7.2% of the sample, which has roughly 200,000 clones, about 90% seen once. The sample in question was peripheral blood, obtained on day 0 of AZD1222 vaccination. These receptors all come from an adult in good health. CDR3s include the opening cysteine and the closing phenylalanine or tryptophan. The D gene is left open where the match is weak. Size tells how often a clone was seen (once, few, many) or the class of an expanded clone, and some rows leave it out.

CDR3 protein	CDR3 DNA	D gene	clone size	J gene	V gene
CASSPRLDTEAFF	TGTGCCAGCAGTCCCCGTTTGGACACTGAAGCTTTCTTT	-	-	TRBJ1-1	TRBV27
CASSLTGRTPNSPLHF	TGTGCCAGCAGCTTAACAGGGAGGACACCGAATTCACCCCTCCACTTT	-	-	TRBJ1-6	TRBV7-3
CSVKWGAGVVAAFF	TGCAGCGTGAAGTGGGGAGCAGGGGTGGTGGCCGCTTTCTTT	-	-	TRBJ1-1	TRBV29-1
CASRSGGSYNSPLHF	TGTGCCAGCAGGTCCGGGGGCTCCTATAATTCACCCCTCCACTTT	-	-	TRBJ1-6	TRBV2
CASSLNVGYGYTF	TGTGCCAGCTCATTAAACGTCGGCTATGGCTACACCTTC	-	-	TRBJ1-2	TRBV28
CASRDSKGNTIYF	TGTGCCAGCAGGGATTCGAAAGGAAACACCATATATTTT	-	-	TRBJ1-3	TRBV18
CSAGQGLTEAFF	TGCAGCGCTGGACAGGGGTTAACTGAAGCTTTCTTT	TRBD1	few	TRBJ1-1	TRBV29-1
CASSFAQGNYEQYF	TGTGCCAGCAGTTTCGCGCAGGGCAACTACGAGCAGTACTTC	-	-	TRBJ2-7	TRBV27
CASSPSLGGGETQYF	TGTGCCAGCAGTCCATCGCTCGGGGGTGGGGAGACCCAGTACTTC	-	-	TRBJ2-5	TRBV2
CASNSQGVLNQPQHF	TGTGCCAGTAACTCACAGGGGGTTTTAAATCAGCCCCAGCATTTT	TRBD1	once	TRBJ1-5	TRBV19
CASSPGTGEEKLFF	TGCGCCAGCAGCCCCGGGACAGGGGAAGAAAAACTGTTTTTT	TRBD1	few	TRBJ1-4	TRBV5-1
CASSPPGWDGYTF	TGCGCCAGCAGCCCCCCGGGGTGGGATGGCTACACCTTC	-	-	TRBJ1-2	TRBV4-1
CASSFQGRNYGYTF	TGTGCCAGCAGTTTCCAGGGGAGGAACTATGGCTACACCTTC	-	-	TRBJ1-2	TRBV28
CASSVNVGEAPYGYTF	TGTGCCAGCAGCGTAAACGTCGGCGAGGCCCCCTATGGCTACACCTTC	-	-	TRBJ1-2	TRBV9
CASTHAASRISEQYF	TGTGCCAGCACTCACGCGGCTAGCAGAATAAGCGAGCAGTACTTC	-	once	TRBJ2-7	TRBV6-5
CASSPFWTPEQGSNQPQHF	TGTGCCAGCAGTCCTTTTTGGACGCCGGAACAGGGTAGCAATCAGCCCCAGCATTTT	-	-	TRBJ1-5	TRBV28
CASSPGEGARQPQHF	TGTGCCAGCAGCCCCGGTGAGGGGGCGAGGCAGCCCCAGCATTTT	TRBD1	-	TRBJ1-5	TRBV7-9
CASSQGGAVNSGNTIYF	TGCGCCAGCAGCCAAGGTGGAGCGGTTAACTCTGGAAACACCATATATTTT	-	-	TRBJ1-3	TRBV4-1
CASSSRDRFYYGYTF	TGTGCCAGCAGCTCCCGGGACAGGTTTTACTATGGCTACACCTTC	TRBD1	-	TRBJ1-2	TRBV7-9
CASSPYDRGRGDTQYF	TGTGCCAGCAGCCCCTACGACAGGGGGCGAGGGGATACGCAGTATTTT	TRBD1	-	TRBJ2-3	TRBV11-2
CASSQQEGHTQYF	TGCGCCAGCAGCCAACAGGAAGGGCATACGCAGTATTTT	-	-	TRBJ2-3	TRBV4-1
CASRLGAEAFF	TGCGCCAGCAGGCTCGGAGCTGAAGCTTTCTTT	-	-	TRBJ1-1	TRBV5-1
CASSKRGFSTDTQYF	TGTGCCAGCAGCAAAAGGGGGTTTTCCACAGATACGCAGTATTTT	-	once	TRBJ2-3	TRBV5-6
CASSSPGQGVRRYTEAFF	TGTGCCAGTAGTTCCCCGGGACAGGGGGTCAGAAGGTACACTGAAGCTTTCTTT	TRBD1	-	TRBJ1-1	TRBV19
CASSLSLRGRVNYGYTF	TGTGCCAGCAGTTTATCTCTGAGGGGAAGGGTCAACTATGGCTACACCTTC	-	-	TRBJ1-2	TRBV27
CAISGLNTEAFF	TGTGCCATCAGTGGTTTGAACACTGAAGCTTTCTTT	-	-	TRBJ1-1	TRBV10-3
CASSYAPAGSNSPLHF	TGTGCCAGCAGTTACGCGCCCGCCGGGAGCAATTCACCCCTCCACTTT	-	-	TRBJ1-6	TRBV6-6
CASSAGGRRTEAFF	TGTGCCAGCTCAGCCGGGGGCAGGAGAACTGAAGCTTTCTTT	-	-	TRBJ1-1	TRBV18
CASNSKETQYF	TGTGCCAGCAACTCCAAGGAGACCCAGTACTTC	-	-	TRBJ2-5	TRBV28
CASSSYGQGNYGYTF	TGTGCCAGCAGTTCCTACGGACAGGGGAACTATGGCTACACCTTC	TRBD1	-	TRBJ1-2	TRBV6-2/TRBV6-3
CASSLSGLGLNTEAFF	TGTGCCAGCAGCTTATCGGGTCTGGGGCTGAACACTGAAGCTTTCTTT	-	-	TRBJ1-1	TRBV7-9
CASSVGDRRAYEQYF	TGTGCCAGCAGTGTTGGGGACAGGAGGGCCTACGAGCAGTACTTC	TRBD1	once	TRBJ2-7	TRBV25-1
CASSLGGRLESYEQYF	TGTGCCAGCAGCTTGGGGGGGAGACTGGAATCCTACGAGCAGTACTTC	-	-	TRBJ2-7	TRBV5-4
CAWRTTISWDVPTHGYTF	TGTGCCTGGAGGACTACCATTTCTTGGGACGTCCCAACACATGGCTACACCTTC	-	-	TRBJ1-2	TRBV30
CASRTDRTLAKNIQYF	TGTGCCAGCAGGACCGACAGGACCTTAGCCAAAAACATTCAGTACTTC	-	once	TRBJ2-4	TRBV2
CASSQEVQMDTQYF	TGTGCCAGCAGCCAAGAAGTCCAGATGGATACGCAGTATTTT	-	-	TRBJ2-3	TRBV4-2
CASSLGSAYSNQPQHF	TGTGCCAGCAGCTTAGGCTCAGCATATAGCAATCAGCCCCAGCATTTT	-	-	TRBJ1-5	TRBV5-8
CASSLGGNAGNTIYF	TGTGCCAGCAGCTTAGGAGGGAACGCTGGAAACACCATATATTTT	-	-	TRBJ1-3	TRBV11-3
CASSPRTGGGYEQYF	TGCGCCAGCAGCCCCAGGACAGGGGGCGGCTACGAGCAGTACTTC	TRBD1	-	TRBJ2-7	TRBV5-1
CASSYSGLNTEAFF	TGTGCCAGCAGTTATAGTGGGTTGAACACTGAAGCTTTCTTT	-	-	TRBJ1-1	TRBV6-6
CASSSVQGEQFF	TGTGCCAGCAGCTCGGTACAGGGTGAACAGTTCTTC	-	-	TRBJ2-1	TRBV7-8
CASSHERDNEQFF	TGTGCCAGCTCACACGAGAGGGACAATGAGCAGTTCTTC	-	-	TRBJ2-1	TRBV18
CAWSRGGRRNEQFF	TGTGCCTGGAGTCGCGGGGGCAGGAGGAATGAGCAGTTCTTC	-	-	TRBJ2-1	TRBV30
CASSVGASTYEQYF	TGTGCCAGCAGCGTAGGGGCCAGTACCTACGAGCAGTACTTC	-	-	TRBJ2-7	TRBV9
CASSIVRPGPHSYNEQFF	TGTGCCAGTAGTATAGTCCGTCCGGGACCCCACTCCTACAATGAGCAGTTCTTC	-	-	TRBJ2-1	TRBV19